These 26 T cell receptor beta chains originate from one sample sequenced in a study of blood T cell repertoires in COVID-19 (dated by TCRdb to 2020 to 2022). Libraries were made using the immunoSEQ multiplex PCR assay. Here the immuneACCESS table is served through TCRdb, limited to in-frame sequences with V and J called. Missing clones are a known gap in these copies; in checked studies unresolved V genes cover under half, and the rest lacks a known reason. This sample has hundreds of thousands of clones in its table, and just over 85% of those were observed once. The ten largest clones capture approximately 1.5% of the sample. The specimen sequenced was peripheral blood. All receptors come from a woman aged 25-40 years with active or convalescent COVID-19.

The V and J genes are TRBV2 and TRBJ1-5, with unresolved D. Trimming cost V 6 bases and J 3 bases, with 9 bases left between them. There are 13 residues in the CDR3. From germline, CDR1 is SNHLY and CDR2 FYNNEI. In nucleotides, the CDR3 is TGTGCCAGCAGGAGGGAAAACAATCAGCCCCAGCATTTT. It yields the protein CASRRENNQPQHF.

The chain joins TRBV5-1 to TRBJ2-1; 15 positions match TRBD2. The CDR3 is made up of 16 amino acids. Germline lookup yields CDR1 SGHRS and CDR2 YFSETQ. Trimming cost V 3 bases and J 7 bases; bases outside gene matches: 5. CDR3 DNA sequence: TGCGCCAGCAGCTACGATGGGACTAGCGGGAGGAATGAGCAGTTCTTC. This gives the protein CASSYDGTSGRNEQFF.

The rearrangement joins TRBV21-1 to TRBJ2-7; TRBD1 reflects the table's D call only, with no check against the DNA. TRBV21-1 is flagged as a pseudogene. The length of the CDR3 is 14 residues. The CDR3 DNA follows: TGTGCCATTTGTGACAGGGTCAGCTCCTACGAGCAGTACTTC. Protein product: CAICDRVSSYEQYF.

The chain couples TRBV3-1 (or the pseudogene TRBV3-2) to TRBJ2-3, with a weak D call TRBD1 (5 bases). The V end lost 0 bases, the J end lost 5 bases, and 9 bases lay between the germline ends. CDR1 and CDR2 (germline): LGHDT, YNNKEL (reference sequence). CDR3 length: 14 amino acids. CDR3 protein: CASSQDRGIDTQYF. The DNA of the CDR3 is TGTGCCAGCAGCCAAGATAGGGGAATAGATACGCAGTATTTT.

This clone came up a few times. CDR3 nucleotides: TGTGCCAGCAGCGAGGACAGGGGGCTAAGCAATCAGCCCCAGCATTTT. It specifies CASSEDRGLSNQPQHF. This chain uses TRBV2 with TRBJ1-5; 11 nucleotides match TRBD1. Germline trimming cut 6 bases from V and 1 base from J; bases unmatched to any gene: 5. Germline V gene lookup returns CDR1 SNHLY and CDR2 FYNNEI. The CDR3 covers 16 residues.

This clone has a single count. The chain couples TRBV5-4 to TRBJ2-1, with D maybe TRBD1 (5 bases). CDR3 length: 15 amino acids. V gave up 3 bases and J gave up 4 bases, with 14 bases separating them. Per the germline V gene, CDR1 is SGHNT and CDR2 is YYREEE (reference sequence). CDR3: CASSYAQGPYNEQFF. The CDR3 DNA follows: TGTGCCAGCAGCTATGCCCAGGGTCCTTACAATGAGCAGTTCTTC.

The V gene is TRBV6-5, the J gene TRBJ2-5, with 7 bases lining up with TRBD2. The CDR3 totals 14 residues. Germline CDR1 reads MNHEY; CDR2 reads SVGAGI. J gave up 0 bases and V 6 bases, and 4 bases lay outside the gene matches. The CDR3, as DNA: TGTGCCAGCAGGGCGGGAGACTACCAAGAGACCCAGTACTTC. This encodes CASRAGDYQETQYF.

The chain links TRBV19 to TRBJ2-6; D remains unclear. There are 14 residues in the CDR3. Trimming took off 5 bases at V and 3 bases at J, with 8 bases between the two ends. Germline CDR1 LNHDA, CDR2 SQIVND (reference sequence). The CDR3 here is CASSSSRGANVLTF. DNA of the CDR3: TGTGCCAGTAGTTCGTCCCGTGGGGCCAACGTCCTGACTTTC.

The rearrangement uses TRBV4-1 and TRBJ1-5, with 7 bases aligning to TRBD1. CDR1 and CDR2 from the germline V gene are MGHRA and YSYEKL. The CDR3 has 16 residues. V lost 3 bases, J lost 4 bases, and 9 bases stayed unmatched. CDR3: CASSQPGTAKNQPQHF. CDR3 nucleotide sequence: TGCGCCAGCAGCCAGCCGGGGACAGCTAAAAATCAGCCCCAGCATTTT.

This clone has just one count. The chain uses TRBV14 and TRBJ1-1, with D tentatively TRBD1 (5 bases). In germline, CDR1 is SGHDN, CDR2 FVKESK. Trimming cost V 0 bases and J 1 base, with 18 bases left between them. This CDR3 has 18 amino acids. The CDR3 DNA follows: TGTGCCAGCAGCCAAGATCGAATGACGGGGGGTAAGAACACTGAAGCTTTCTTT. Translated: CASSQDRMTGGKNTEAFF.

J is TRBJ1-4 and V is TRBV21-1; the listed D gene, TRBD1, was not tested against the DNA. TRBV21-1 is reported as a pseudogene. This CDR3 has 15 residues. The CDR3 DNA is TGTGCCAGCAGCAAAGCGGACAGGTATAATGAAAAACTGTTTTTT. As protein: CASSKADRYNEKLFF.

This clone came up once. This chain links TRBV27 with TRBJ2-4, with 7 positions matching TRBD1. Germline V gives CDR1 MNHEY, CDR2 SMNVEV (reference sequence). With 5 bases clipped from V and 3 bases from J, the junction kept 4 bases outside the gene matches. The CDR3 is 14 residues long. Here the CDR3 reads CASSDRVVKNIQYF. In DNA, the CDR3 is TGTGCCAGCAGTGACAGGGTGGTCAAAAACATTCAGTACTTC.

The rearrangement links TRBV2 to TRBJ2-1; 8 bases are shared with TRBD1. CDR1 and CDR2 from the germline V gene are SNHLY and FYNNEI. This CDR3 comprises 14 residues. V gave up 2 bases and J gave up 8 bases; unmatched junction bases: 5. The CDR3 region has the DNA TGTGCCAGCAGTGAAAGACAGGGGACCCATGAGCAGTTCTTC. Translation gives CASSERQGTHEQFF.

This clone was counted a few times. The chain carries TRBV7-9 and TRBJ1-2; D is uncertain. V lost 1 base, J lost 6 bases, and 15 bases lay in between. The CDR3 totals 15 residues. Germline V gives CDR1 SEHNR, CDR2 FQNEAQ (reference sequence). The CDR3 sequence is CASSLVGGNYNGYTF. The CDR3 nucleotides are TGTGCCAGCAGCTTAGTTGGAGGAAATTATAATGGCTACACCTTC.

This clone has a single count. The chain employs TRBV11-2 and TRBJ2-1, with 10 bases aligning to TRBD2. This CDR3 spans 18 amino acids. J lost 0 bases, V lost 5 bases, and 10 bases had no gene match. CDR1 is SGHAT, CDR2 FQNNGV, per germline. The CDR3, as DNA: TGTGCCAGCAGCCCCCGCCACTCTAGCGGGGGCTCCTACAATGAGCAGTTCTTC. It encodes CASSPRHSSGGSYNEQFF.

The chain links TRBV30 to TRBJ2-2; 7 bases match TRBD1. The V gene's germline CDR1 is GTSNPN and CDR2 SVGIG (reference sequence). The CDR3 sequence is 16 residues long. V dropped 0 bases and J dropped 4; count of bases not matched to a gene: 8. The CDR3 bases are TGTGCCTGGAGTGTAGAAGTGACAGGGATCACCGGGGAGCTGTTTTTT. Its protein product is CAWSVEVTGITGELFF.

CDR3 protein: CATSERGDTQYF. The CDR3 nucleotides read TGTGCCACCAGTGAGCGGGGGGATACGCAGTATTTT. This rearrangement joins TRBV24-1 to TRBJ2-3; TRBD2 aligns across 7 bases. Per the germline V gene, CDR1 is KGHDR and CDR2 is SFDVKD. Trimming removed 4 bases from V and 6 bases from J; junction bases left unmatched: 0. This CDR3 has 12 amino acids.

This clone was picked up a small number of times. The genes are TRBV9 and TRBJ1-3; weak D call: TRBD1 (6 bases). This CDR3 region has 17 residues. Germline CDR1 SGDLS, CDR2 YYNGEE. Deletions cut 1 base from V and 0 bases from J, with 14 bases between. As DNA, the CDR3 is TGTGCCAGCAGCGTATGGGGGACACCTGGCTCTGGAAACACCATATATTTT. Translation: CASSVWGTPGSGNTIYF.

This clone appeared a few times. CDR3 sequence reads: CASSARGSQPQHF. CDR3 DNA: TGTGCCAGCTCGGCCAGGGGGAGTCAGCCCCAGCATTTT. The chain links TRBV6-5 to TRBJ1-5; the match to TRBD1 covers 7 bases. The CDR3 loop spans 13 amino acids. Germline V CDR1 and CDR2: MNHEY, SVGAGI. The trim removed 8 bases at V and 6 bases at J, leaving 7 bases unmatched.

This chain joins TRBV18 and TRBJ2-7, with 8 nucleotides matching TRBD1. The ends lost 5 bases at V and 6 bases at J; junction bases unmatched: 3. The CDR3 extends over 12 amino acids. Germline CDR1 and CDR2: KGHSH and LQKENI. In nucleotides, the CDR3 is TGTGCCAGCTCAAGCGACAGGGGCGAGCAGTACTTC. This codes for CASSSDRGEQYF.

This rearrangement joins TRBV4-1 to TRBJ2-5, with a tentative D call TRBD2 (6 bases). The CDR3 has 14 amino acids. The ends were cut back, 4 bases at V and 5 bases at J, with 14 bases in the middle. Germline assignment: CDR1 MGHRA and CDR2 YSYEKL. The CDR3 region has the DNA TGCGCCAGCAGCCCCTTAGCGGATGGGGAGACCCAGTACTTC. Its protein is CASSPLADGETQYF.

The gene calls are TRBV7-9 and TRBJ1-1; weak D call: TRBD1 (6 bases). The ends were cut back, 5 bases at V and 4 bases at J, with 14 bases in the middle. This CDR3 has 14 residues. Germline V gene sequence: CDR1 SEHNR, CDR2 FQNEAQ (reference sequence). CDR3 in DNA: TGTGCCAGCAGCCCTGACAGGCGGAGCACTGAAGCTTTCTTT. Its protein is CASSPDRRSTEAFF.

This chain joins TRBV19 and TRBJ1-3, with TRBD1 matching 7 bases. CDR1 is LNHDA and CDR2 is SQIVND in the germline V gene (reference sequence). Trimming removed 8 bases from V and 0 bases from J; junction bases left unmatched: 10. CDR3 size: 16 residues. Here the CDR3 reads CASVWTGAISGNTIYF. Written as DNA, the CDR3 is TGTGCCAGTGTCTGGACAGGCGCAATCTCTGGAAACACCATATATTTT.

The J gene is TRBJ1-6, the V gene TRBV5-1; TRBD1 matches 7 bases. V shed 3 bases, J shed 5 bases, and the junction held 5 bases outside the gene matches. The V gene's germline CDR1 is SGHRS and CDR2 YFSETQ. This CDR3 is built from 15 residues. The CDR3 nucleotides are TGCGCCAGCAGCTACAGGGGCCTAGATAATTCACCCCTCCACTTT. It specifies CASSYRGLDNSPLHF.

This chain joins TRBV6-5 and TRBJ1-1, with D perhaps TRBD1 (6 bases). This CDR3 has 14 amino acids. The V end was cut by 6 bases, the J end by 3 bases, with 14 bases between. Germline V gene sequence: CDR1 MNHEY, CDR2 SVGAGI. This CDR3 is CASRGTSKYTEAFF. The CDR3 DNA is TGTGCCAGCAGGGGGACATCAAAATACACTGAAGCTTTCTTT.

The chain has TRBV10-1 and TRBJ1-5; D is undetermined. The germline V gene has CDR1 WNHNN and CDR2 SYGVQD (reference sequence). The CDR3 has 12 amino acids. Between the trimmed V and J ends, which lost 4 bases and 4 bases, there was a span of 5 bases. The CDR3 DNA reads as TGCGCCAGCAGTGGGGAGAATCAGCCCCAGCATTTT. Protein product: CASSGENQPQHF.